This entry is about one T cell receptor beta chain. The CDR3 is made up of 15 amino acids. The V end lost 4 bases, the J end lost 2 bases, and 13 bases lay between the germline ends. Germline-derived CDR1 and CDR2 are LNHDA and SQIVND (reference sequence). Method: immunoSEQ multiplex PCR; TCRdb's copy keeps in-frame clones and lacks some. The sample comprises around 200,000 clones, 70% of which are singletons, and roughly 6.4% rests with the top ten. The sample is drawn from a study of cytotoxic CD8 clonotypes in ibrutinib-treated CLL. The sequence came from a human donor with chronic lymphocytic leukemia. The starting material was PBMCs, obtained after 12 months of ibrutinib treatment. V gene TRBV19 combines with J gene TRBJ2-3, with a weak D call TRBD1 (6 bases). The CDR3 loop reads CASSTDRKSTDTQYF. DNA for the CDR3: TGTGCCAGTAGTACGGACAGAAAGTCCACAGATACGCAGTATTTT.